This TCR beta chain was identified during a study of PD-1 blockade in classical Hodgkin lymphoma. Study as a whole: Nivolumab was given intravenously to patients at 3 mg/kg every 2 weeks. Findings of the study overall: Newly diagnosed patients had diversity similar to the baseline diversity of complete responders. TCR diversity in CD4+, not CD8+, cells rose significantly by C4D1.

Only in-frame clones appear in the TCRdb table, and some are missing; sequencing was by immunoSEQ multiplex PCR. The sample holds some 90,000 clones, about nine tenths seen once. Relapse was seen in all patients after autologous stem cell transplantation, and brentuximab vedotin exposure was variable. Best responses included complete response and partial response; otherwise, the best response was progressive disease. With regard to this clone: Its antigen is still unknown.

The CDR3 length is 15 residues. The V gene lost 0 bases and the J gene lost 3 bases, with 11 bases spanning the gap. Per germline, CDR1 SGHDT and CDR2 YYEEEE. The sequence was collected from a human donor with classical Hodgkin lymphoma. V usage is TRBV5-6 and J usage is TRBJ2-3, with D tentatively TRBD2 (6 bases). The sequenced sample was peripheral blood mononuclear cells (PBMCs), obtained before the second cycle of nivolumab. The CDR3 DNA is TGTGCCAGCAGCTTGGGACTAGACCCTACAGATACGCAGTATTTT. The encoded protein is CASSLGLDPTDTQYF.